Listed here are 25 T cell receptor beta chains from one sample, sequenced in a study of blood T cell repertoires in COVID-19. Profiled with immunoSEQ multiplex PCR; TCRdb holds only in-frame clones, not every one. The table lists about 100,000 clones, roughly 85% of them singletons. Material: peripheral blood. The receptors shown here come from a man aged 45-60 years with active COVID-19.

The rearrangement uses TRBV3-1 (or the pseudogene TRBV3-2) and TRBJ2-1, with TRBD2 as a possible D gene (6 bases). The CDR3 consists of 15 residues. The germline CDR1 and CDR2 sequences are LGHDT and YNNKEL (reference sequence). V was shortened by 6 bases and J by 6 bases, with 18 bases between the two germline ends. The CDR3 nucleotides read TGTGCCAGCAGACCTCAGGTGGGGGGTGGCAATGAGCAGTTCTTC. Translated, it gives CASRPQVGGGNEQFF.

As DNA, the CDR3 is TGCGCCAGCAGCTTTACGGGGGACTTCACAGATACGCAGTATTTT. Translation: CASSFTGDFTDTQYF. The chain is built from TRBV5-1 and TRBJ2-3; D possibly corresponds to TRBD2 (6 bases). Deletions cut 2 bases from V and 2 bases from J, with 12 bases between. Germline values: CDR1 SGHRS, CDR2 YFSETQ. The CDR3 covers 15 residues. Variable domain in full (rest from reference TRBV5-1 and TRBJ2-3): KAGVTQTPRYLIKTRGQQVTLSCSPISGHRSVSWYQQTPGQGLQFLFEYFSETQRNKGNFPGRFSGRQFSNSRSEMNVSTLELGDSALYLCASSFTGDFTDTQYFGPGTRLTVL.

CDR3 bases: TGTGCCAGTAGTATGGACAGGGATTCACCCCTCCACTTT. The encoded protein is CASSMDRDSPLHF. The J gene is TRBJ1-6, the V gene TRBV19; TRBD1 agrees at 8 bases. The V and J ends lost 3 bases and 8 bases, in that order; junction bases with no gene match: 0. CDR3 length: 13 amino acids. Germline V gene lookup returns CDR1 LNHDA and CDR2 SQIVND (reference sequence).

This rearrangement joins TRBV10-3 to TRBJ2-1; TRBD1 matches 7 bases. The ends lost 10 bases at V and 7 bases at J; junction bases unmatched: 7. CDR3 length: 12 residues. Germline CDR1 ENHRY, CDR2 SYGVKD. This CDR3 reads CASTGTENEQFF. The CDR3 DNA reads TGTGCCAGCACCGGGACAGAAAATGAGCAGTTCTTC.

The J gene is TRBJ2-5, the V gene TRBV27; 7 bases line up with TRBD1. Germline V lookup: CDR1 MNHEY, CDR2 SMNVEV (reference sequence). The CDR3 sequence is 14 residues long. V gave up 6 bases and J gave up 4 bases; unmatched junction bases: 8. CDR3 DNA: TGTGCCAGCAGCCCCCGGGACAGAAGAGAGACCCAGTACTTC. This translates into CASSPRDRRETQYF.

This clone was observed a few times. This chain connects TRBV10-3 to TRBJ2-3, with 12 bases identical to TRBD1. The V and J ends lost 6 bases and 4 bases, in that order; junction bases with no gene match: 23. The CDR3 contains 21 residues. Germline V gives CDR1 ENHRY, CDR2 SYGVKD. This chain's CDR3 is CAISSLYMGQGASGGADTQYF. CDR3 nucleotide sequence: TGTGCCATCAGCTCCCTTTATATGGGACAGGGGGCGAGCGGGGGTGCAGATACGCAGTATTTT.

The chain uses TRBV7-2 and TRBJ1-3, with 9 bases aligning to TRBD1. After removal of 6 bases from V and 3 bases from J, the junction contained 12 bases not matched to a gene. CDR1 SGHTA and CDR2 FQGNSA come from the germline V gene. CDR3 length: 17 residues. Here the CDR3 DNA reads TGTGCCAGCAGTCGTAGTCCCGGGACAGGGAGTGGAAACACCATATATTTT. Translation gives CASSRSPGTGSGNTIYF. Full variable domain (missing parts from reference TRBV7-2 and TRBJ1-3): GAGVSQSPSNKVTEKGKDVELRCDPISGHTALYWYRQSLGQGLEFLIYFQGNSAPDKSGLPSDRFSAERTGGSVSTLTIQRTQQEDSAVYLCASSRSPGTGSGNTIYFGEGSWLTVV.

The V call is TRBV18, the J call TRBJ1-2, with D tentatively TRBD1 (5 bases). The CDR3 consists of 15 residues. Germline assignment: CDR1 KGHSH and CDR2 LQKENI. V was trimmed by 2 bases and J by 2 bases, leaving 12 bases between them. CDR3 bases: TGTGCCAGCTCACCAATGGACAACTCCAACTATGGCTACACCTTC. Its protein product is CASSPMDNSNYGYTF.

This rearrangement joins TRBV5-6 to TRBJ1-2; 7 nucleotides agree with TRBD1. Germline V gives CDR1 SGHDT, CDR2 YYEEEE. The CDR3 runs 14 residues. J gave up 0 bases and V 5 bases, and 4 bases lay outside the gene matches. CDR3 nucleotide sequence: TGTGCCAGCAGGACAGGGAACCCTAACTATGGCTACACCTTC. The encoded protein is CASRTGNPNYGYTF.

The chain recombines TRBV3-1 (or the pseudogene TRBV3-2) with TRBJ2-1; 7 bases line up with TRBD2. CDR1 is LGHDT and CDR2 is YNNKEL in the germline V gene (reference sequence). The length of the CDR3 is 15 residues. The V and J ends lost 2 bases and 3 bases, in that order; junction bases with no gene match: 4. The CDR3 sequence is CASSQNRDYYNEQFF. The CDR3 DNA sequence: TGTGCCAGCAGCCAAAATCGGGACTACTACAATGAGCAGTTCTTC.

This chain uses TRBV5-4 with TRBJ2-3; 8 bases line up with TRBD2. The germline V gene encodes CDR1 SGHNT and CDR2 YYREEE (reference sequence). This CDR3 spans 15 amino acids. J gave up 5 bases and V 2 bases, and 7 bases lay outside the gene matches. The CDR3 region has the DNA TGTGCCAGCAGCTTCTCGGGGGGGCGGGGAGATACGCAGTATTTT. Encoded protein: CASSFSGGRGDTQYF.

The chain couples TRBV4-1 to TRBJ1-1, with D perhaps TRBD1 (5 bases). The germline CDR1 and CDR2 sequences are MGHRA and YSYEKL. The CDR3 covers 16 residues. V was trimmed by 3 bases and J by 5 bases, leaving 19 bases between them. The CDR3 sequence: CASSQVPGQVRTEAFF. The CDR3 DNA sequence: TGCGCCAGCAGCCAGGTACCTGGACAAGTCAGGACTGAAGCTTTCTTT.

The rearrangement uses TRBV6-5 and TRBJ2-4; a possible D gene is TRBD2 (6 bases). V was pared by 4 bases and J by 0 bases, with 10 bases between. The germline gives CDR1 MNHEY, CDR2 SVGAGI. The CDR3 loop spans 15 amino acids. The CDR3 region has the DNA TGTGCCAGCAGTTCGTCGGGACTAGCCAAAAACATTCAGTACTTC. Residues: CASSSSGLAKNIQYF.

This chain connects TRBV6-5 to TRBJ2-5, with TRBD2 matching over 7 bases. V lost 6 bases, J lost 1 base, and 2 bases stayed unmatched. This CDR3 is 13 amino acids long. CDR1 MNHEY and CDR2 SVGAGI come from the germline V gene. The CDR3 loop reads CASSSGVQETQYF. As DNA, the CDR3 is TGTGCCAGCAGCAGCGGGGTCCAAGAGACCCAGTACTTC.

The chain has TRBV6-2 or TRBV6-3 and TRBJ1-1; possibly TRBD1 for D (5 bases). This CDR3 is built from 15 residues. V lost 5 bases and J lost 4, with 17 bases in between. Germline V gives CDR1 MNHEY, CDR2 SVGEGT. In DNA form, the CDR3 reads TGTGCCAGCAGTCCCGGCACAGGCCGAGTCACTGAAGCTTTCTTT. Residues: CASSPGTGRVTEAFF.

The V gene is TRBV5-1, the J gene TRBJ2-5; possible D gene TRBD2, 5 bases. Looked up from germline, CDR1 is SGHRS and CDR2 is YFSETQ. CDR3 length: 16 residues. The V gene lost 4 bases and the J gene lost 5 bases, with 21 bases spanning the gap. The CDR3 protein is CASSPGPAEGHETQYF. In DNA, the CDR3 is TGCGCCAGCAGCCCTGGACCAGCAGAGGGCCACGAGACCCAGTACTTC.

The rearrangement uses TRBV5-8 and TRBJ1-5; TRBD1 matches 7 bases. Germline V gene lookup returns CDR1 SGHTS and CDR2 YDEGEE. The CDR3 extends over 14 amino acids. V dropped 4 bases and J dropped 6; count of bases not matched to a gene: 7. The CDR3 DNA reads TGTGCCAGCAGCCGGTCGGAGGGGGCTCAGCCCCAGCATTTT. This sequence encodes CASSRSEGAQPQHF.

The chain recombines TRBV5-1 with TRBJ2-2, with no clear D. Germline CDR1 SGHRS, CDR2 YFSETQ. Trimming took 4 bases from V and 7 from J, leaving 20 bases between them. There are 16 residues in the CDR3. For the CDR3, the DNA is TGCGCCAGCAGCGGTGGAAGAGGCTCTCGAGACGGGGAGCTGTTTTTT. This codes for CASSGGRGSRDGELFF. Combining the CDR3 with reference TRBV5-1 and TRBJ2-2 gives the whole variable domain KAGVTQTPRYLIKTRGQQVTLSCSPISGHRSVSWYQQTPGQGLQFLFEYFSETQRNKGNFPGRFSGRQFSNSRSEMNVSTLELGDSALYLCASSGGRGSRDGELFFGEGSRLTVL.

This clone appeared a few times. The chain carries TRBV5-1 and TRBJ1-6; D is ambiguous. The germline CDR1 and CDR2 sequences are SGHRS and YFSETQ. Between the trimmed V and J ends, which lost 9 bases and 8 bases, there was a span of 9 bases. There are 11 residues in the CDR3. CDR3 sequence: CATRRDSPLHF. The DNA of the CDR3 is TGCGCCACCCGGCGGGATTCACCCCTCCACTTT. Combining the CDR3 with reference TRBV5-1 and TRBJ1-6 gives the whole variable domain KAGVTQTPRYLIKTRGQQVTLSCSPISGHRSVSWYQQTPGQGLQFLFEYFSETQRNKGNFPGRFSGRQFSNSRSEMNVSTLELGDSALYLCATRRDSPLHFGNGTRLTVT.

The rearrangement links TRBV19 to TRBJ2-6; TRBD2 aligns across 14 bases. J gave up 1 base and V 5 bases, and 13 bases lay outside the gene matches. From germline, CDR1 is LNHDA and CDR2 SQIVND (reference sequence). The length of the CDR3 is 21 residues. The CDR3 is CASSLHGTSGGQRSGANVLTF. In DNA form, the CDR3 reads TGTGCCAGTAGTCTTCATGGGACTAGCGGGGGCCAACGTTCTGGGGCCAACGTCCTGACTTTC. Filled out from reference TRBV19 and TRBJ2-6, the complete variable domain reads DGGITQSPKYLFRKEGQNVTLSCEQNLNHDAMYWYRQDPGQGLRLIYYSQIVNDFQKGDIAEGYSVSREKKESFPLTVTSAQKNPTAFYLCASSLHGTSGGQRSGANVLTFGAGSRLTVL.

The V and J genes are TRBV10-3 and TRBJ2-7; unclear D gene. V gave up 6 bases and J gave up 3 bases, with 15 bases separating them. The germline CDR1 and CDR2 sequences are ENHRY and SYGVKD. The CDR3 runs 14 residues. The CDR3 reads CAISPGQADYEQYF. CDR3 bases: TGTGCCATCAGCCCCGGTCAGGCCGACTACGAGCAGTACTTC.

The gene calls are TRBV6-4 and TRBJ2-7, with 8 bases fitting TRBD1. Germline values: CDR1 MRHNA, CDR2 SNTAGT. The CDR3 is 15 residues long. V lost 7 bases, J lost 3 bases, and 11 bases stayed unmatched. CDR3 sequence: CASTPGRDRIYEQYF. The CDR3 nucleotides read TGTGCCAGCACCCCTGGCCGGGACAGGATCTACGAGCAGTACTTC.

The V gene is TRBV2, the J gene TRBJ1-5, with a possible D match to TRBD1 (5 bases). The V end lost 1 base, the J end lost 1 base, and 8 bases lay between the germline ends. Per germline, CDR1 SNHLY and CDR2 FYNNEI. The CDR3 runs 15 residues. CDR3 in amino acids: CASSEDAGSNQPQHF. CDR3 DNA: TGTGCCAGCAGTGAAGATGCAGGGAGCAATCAGCCCCAGCATTTT. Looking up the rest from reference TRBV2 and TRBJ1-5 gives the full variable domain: EPEVTQTPSHQVTQMGQEVILRCVPISNHLYFYWYRQILGQKVEFLVSFYNNEISEKSEIFDDQFSVERPDGSNFTLKIRSTKLEDSAMYFCASSEDAGSNQPQHFGDGTRLSIL.

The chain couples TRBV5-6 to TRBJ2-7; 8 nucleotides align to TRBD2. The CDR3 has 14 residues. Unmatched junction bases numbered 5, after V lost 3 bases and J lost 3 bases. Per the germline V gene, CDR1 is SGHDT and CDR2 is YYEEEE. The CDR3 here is CASSSGLGYYEQYF. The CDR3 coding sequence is TGTGCCAGCAGCTCGGGACTAGGATACTACGAGCAGTACTTC.

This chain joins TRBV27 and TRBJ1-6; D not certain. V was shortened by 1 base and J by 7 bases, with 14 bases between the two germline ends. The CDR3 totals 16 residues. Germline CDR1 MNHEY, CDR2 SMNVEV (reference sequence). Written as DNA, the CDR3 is TGTGCCAGCAGTTTATATGGTGCGGGCGGAAATTCACCCCTCCACTTT. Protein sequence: CASSLYGAGGNSPLHF.